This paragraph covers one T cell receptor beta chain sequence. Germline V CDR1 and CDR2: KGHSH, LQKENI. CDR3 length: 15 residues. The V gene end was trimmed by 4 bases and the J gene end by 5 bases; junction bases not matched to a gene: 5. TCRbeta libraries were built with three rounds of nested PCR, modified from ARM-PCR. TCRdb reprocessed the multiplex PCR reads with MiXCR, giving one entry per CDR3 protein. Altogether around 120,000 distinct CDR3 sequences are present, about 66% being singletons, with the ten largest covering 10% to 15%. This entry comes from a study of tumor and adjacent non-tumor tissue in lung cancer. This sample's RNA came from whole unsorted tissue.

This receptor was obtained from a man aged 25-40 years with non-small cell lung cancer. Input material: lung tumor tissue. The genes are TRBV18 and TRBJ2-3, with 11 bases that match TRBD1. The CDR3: CASSRRTGGEDTQYF. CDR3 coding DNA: TGTGCCAGCTCACGCCGGACAGGGGGCGAAGATACGCAGTATTTT.